This is a list of T cell receptor beta chains from one sample in a study of OX40 agonist ivuxolimab in advanced cancers. Sequencing used immunoSEQ multiplex PCR; TCRdb keeps in-frame clones, though not all of them. The profile shows fewer than 50,000 clones, 87% of them singletons. Sample: CD4+ or CD8+ T cells sorted from blood, taken in a trial of the OX40 agonist ivuxolimab. The receptors here all came from an adult with an advanced solid tumor such as melanoma, head and neck, liver or kidney cancer. CDR3s include the opening cysteine and the closing phenylalanine or tryptophan. A D gene is named only where the DNA matches it firmly. The listing skips clone size in some rows; elsewhere it reads once, few, many or a size class.

>16|TRBJ2-6|NA|TRBV9|NA
TGTGCCAGCAGCAACGGGGGTCTCGCTGGGGCCAACGTCCTGACTTTC
CASSNGGLAGANVLTF
>12|TRBJ2-1|NA|TRBV25-1|once
TGTGCCAGCACCGGGAACTACAATGAGCAGTTCTTC
CASTGNYNEQFF
>15|TRBJ2-7|NA|TRBV19|once
TGTGCCAGTACCACCAAACCGGGACGGGGCTACGAGCAGTACTTC
CASTTKPGRGYEQYF
>13|TRBJ1-1|TRBD1|TRBV10-3|NA
TGTGCCATAAAGGGACAGGGGGGCACTGAAGCTTTCTTT
CAIKGQGGTEAFF
>13|TRBJ2-7|NA|TRBV11-1|NA
TGTGCCAGCAGCTTAAGGGGAGGAGACGAGCAGTACTTC
CASSLRGGDEQYF
>18|TRBJ2-3|TRBD2|TRBV5-4|few
TGTGCCAGCAGCCTGGGACTAGCGGGAGGGCCGTACACAGATACGCAGTATTTT
CASSLGLAGGPYTDTQYF
>12|TRBJ2-7|NA|TRBV5-6|NA
TGTGCCAGCAGCTTCAGGGTCTACGAGCAGTACTTC
CASSFRVYEQYF
>14|TRBJ1-2|NA|TRBV2|NA
TGTGCCAGCAGTTTGTCGGGCTATGGCTATGGCTACACCTTC
CASSLSGYGYGYTF
>13|TRBJ1-1|NA|TRBV7-9|NA
TGTGCCAGCAGCTTCACGCTGGACACTGAAGCTTTCTTT
CASSFTLDTEAFF
>15|TRBJ2-2|TRBD2|TRBV10-3|NA
TGTGCCATCAGTTCGTTGGGGGGGGACACCGGGGAGCTGTTTTTT
CAISSLGGDTGELFF
>15|TRBJ1-1|NA|TRBV10-3|NA
TGTGCCATCAAGGTAGGGGGGCGGTTGGACACTGAAGCTTTCTTT
CAIKVGGRLDTEAFF
>15|TRBJ2-3|NA|TRBV10-2|NA
TGCGCCAGCAGTCTCCGCAATCCGAGCACAGATACGCAGTATTTT
CASSLRNPSTDTQYF